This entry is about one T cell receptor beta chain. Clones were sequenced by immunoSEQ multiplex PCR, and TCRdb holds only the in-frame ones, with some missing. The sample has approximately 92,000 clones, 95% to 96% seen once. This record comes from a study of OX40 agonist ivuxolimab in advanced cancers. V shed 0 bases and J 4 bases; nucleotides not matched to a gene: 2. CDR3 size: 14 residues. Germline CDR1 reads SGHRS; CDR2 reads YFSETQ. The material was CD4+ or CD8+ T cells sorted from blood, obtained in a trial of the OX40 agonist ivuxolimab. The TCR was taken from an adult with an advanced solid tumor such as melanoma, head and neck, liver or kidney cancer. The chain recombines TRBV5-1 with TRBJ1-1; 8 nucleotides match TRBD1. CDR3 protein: CASSLGTGRTEAFF. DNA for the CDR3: TGCGCCAGCAGCTTGGGGACAGGGCGCACTGAAGCTTTCTTT.